The present entry profiles one T cell receptor beta chain with its context. Its target is unknown. These data are taken from a study of neoadjuvant anti-PD-1 for oral cavity cancer. Sequenced by immunoSEQ multiplex PCR; TCRdb stores in-frame clones only, minus some. Here the sample spans tens of thousands of clones, around four fifths being singletons. The J segment lost 5 bases and the V segment lost 5 bases, leaving 5 bases of the junction unmatched. CDR1 and CDR2 from the germline V gene are SGHVS and FQNEAQ. The CDR3 totals 15 residues. The study, taken as a whole, reports: Post-nivolumab, blood T cell clonality was significantly elevated in non-responders.

These oral cavity squamous cell carcinomas were HPV-negative and locally advanced. The chain links TRBV7-8 to TRBJ1-5; TRBD1 agrees at 11 bases. This sequence originates from a person aged 35 to 85 with oral cavity squamous cell carcinoma. Specimen: PBMCs, collected before nivolumab (anti-PD-1) treatment. CDR3 loop: CASSGPGQGDQPQHF. The CDR3 DNA reads as TGTGCCAGCAGCGGACCGGGACAGGGGGATCAGCCCCAGCATTTT.